This entry is about one TCR beta chain. Participant ages covered about 18 to 95 years across around 25 US areas. Clinical history as reported by participants underpinned cohort assignment. The data are from a study of blood T cell repertoires in COVID-19. Profiling relied on immunoSEQ multiplex PCR, and the TCRdb table lists in-frame clones only, not all of them. Here the sample spans about 210,000 clones, 65% to 90% being singletons. Input material: PBMCs or T cells enriched from blood (not recorded which). The TCR sequence derives from a woman in her fifties or sixties with acute COVID-19.

CDR3 coding DNA: TGTGCCAGCTCACCGATCGGGGGACAGGGTCCCAACGAGCAGTACTTC. It specifies CASSPIGGQGPNEQYF. The chain has TRBV18 and TRBJ2-7; 9 bases line up with TRBD1. The CDR3 spans 16 residues. The germline gives CDR1 KGHSH, CDR2 LQKENI. Germline trimming cut 3 bases from V and 5 bases from J; bases unmatched to any gene: 11.